The present T cell receptor beta chain was sequenced within a study of T cell clones after liver transplantation. Study in general: Samples came from ITN030ST, which attempted immunosuppression withdrawal within 2 years of liver transplantation. TCRbeta sequencing after a pre-transplant mixed lymphocyte reaction identified graft-donor-reactive clones, later tracked in post-transplant blood. Timepoints were pre-transplant, pre-withdrawal, and after withdrawal was completed or failed.

Some clones are missing from TCRdb's copy, which holds only in-frame ones; the method was immunoSEQ multiplex PCR. The table lists tens of thousands of clones, roughly 80% of them singletons. Trimming took 0 bases from V and 6 from J, leaving 12 bases between them. This CDR3 has 14 residues. Germline values: CDR1 LNHDA, CDR2 SQIVND (reference sequence). Judged by abundance, this clone is medium-sized (0.01 to 0.1%). The receptor was derived from a human donor who received a liver transplant. Material: CD4+ T cells from blood, obtained before liver transplant. The genes are TRBV19 and TRBJ2-7, with D perhaps TRBD1 (5 bases). The CDR3, as DNA: TGTGCCAGTAGTATAGACAGGGCGGTCGGCGAGCAGTACTTC. It encodes CASSIDRAVGEQYF.